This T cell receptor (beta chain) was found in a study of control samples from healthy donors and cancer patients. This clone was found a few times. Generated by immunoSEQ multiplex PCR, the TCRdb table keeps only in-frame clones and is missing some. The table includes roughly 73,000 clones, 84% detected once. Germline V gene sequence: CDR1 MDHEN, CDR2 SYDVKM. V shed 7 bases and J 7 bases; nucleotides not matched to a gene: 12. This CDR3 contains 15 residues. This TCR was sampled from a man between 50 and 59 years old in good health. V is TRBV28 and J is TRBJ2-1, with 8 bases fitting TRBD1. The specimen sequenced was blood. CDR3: CASIHDRGGRNEQFF. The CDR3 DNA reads TGTGCCAGCATTCACGACAGGGGCGGTAGGAATGAGCAGTTCTTC.